This entry features one T cell receptor beta chain sequence. The data are from a study of blood T cell repertoires in COVID-19. Study details: PBMCs, B-cell-depleted T cells, or T cells provided the cDNA or gDNA that made up the material.

As originally analysed: Cell counts per sample came from amplifying reference gene primers. Measured with immunoSEQ multiplex PCR; TCRdb has only the in-frame clones, and not every one. From that table come the V and J calls and clone size; the DNA was used to work out D and trimming. The sample lists 200,000 to 250,000 clones, roughly 80% seen once, with approximately 3.8% in the top ten. Everyone who took part was about 18 to 89 years old, and they came from roughly 25 US areas. This TCR was recovered from a middle-aged woman who had been exposed to COVID-19. Sequenced: PBMCs or T cells enriched from blood (not recorded which).

In DNA, the CDR3 is TGTGCCAGCAGCGTAGCCGGACAGAACACTGAAGCTTTCTTT. Encoded protein: CASSVAGQNTEAFF. V is TRBV9 and J is TRBJ1-1; a weak D match, TRBD1 (5 bases). Germline values: CDR1 SGDLS, CDR2 YYNGEE. The ends were cut back, 0 bases at V and 1 base at J, with 7 bases in the middle. The CDR3 runs 14 residues.